The text below deals with one T cell receptor beta chain. What it binds is unknown. Germline V CDR1 and CDR2: SGHTA, FQGTGA. The CDR3 sequence is 14 residues long. V shed 5 bases and J shed 1 base, with 8 bases lying between them. This sample is drawn from a study of human versus mouse CDR3 diversity and MHC coevolution. Study-wide background: immunoSEQ was reported to reach one in 200,000 T cells sensitivity.

The table came from immunoSEQ multiplex PCR; TCRdb's copy has only in-frame clones and leaves some out. The sample carries about 81,000 clones, roughly 95% recorded once. General study findings and limits: By iCHAO1, human TCR beta clonotypes numbered some 1.5 million, the most.

The TCR originated in a person aged 30 to 69 in good health. This chain joins TRBV7-3 and TRBJ2-2; no clear D gene. The sample was naive CD4+ T cells from blood. Sample subset: CD45RO-negative CD62L-positive naive CD4 T cells. CDR3 in DNA: TGTGCCAGCAGCCCCGACTGGAACACCGGGGAGCTGTTTTTT. Its protein is CASSPDWNTGELFF.